What follows is one TCR beta chain and its context. The germline V gene has CDR1 SGHNT and CDR2 YYREEE (reference sequence). The trim removed 0 bases at V and 6 bases at J, leaving 3 bases unmatched. The CDR3 runs 15 residues. This sample was taken from a study of T cell changes during pregnancy in multiple sclerosis. Data came from immunoSEQ multiplex PCR; TCRdb stores just in-frame clones and leaves some out. The sample includes fewer than 50,000 clones, over 80% of them seen just once. The sequences come from CD8+ T cells from peripheral blood mononuclear cells, collected after pregnancy. The sequence was obtained from a female donor with multiple sclerosis, enrolled in a pregnancy study. This chain uses TRBV5-4 with TRBJ2-5; TRBD2 matches at 12 bases. The CDR3 sequence is CASSLGLAGEQTQYF. Here the CDR3 DNA reads TGTGCCAGCAGCTTGGGACTAGCGGGGGAACAGACCCAGTACTTC.